Presented here are 2 T cell receptor beta chains from one specimen sequenced in a study of cytomegalovirus exposure and HLA in healthy donors. Produced via immunoSEQ multiplex PCR; TCRdb's table is partial and in-frame only. The sample lists 50,000 to 65,000 clones; 75% to 90% were seen once. The sequenced material came from PBMCs. Receptors originate from a woman aged 18 to 35 in good health and CMV-seronegative.

V and J are TRBV27 and TRBJ1-2, with 9 bases identical to TRBD1. The trim removed 3 bases at V and 6 bases at J, leaving 8 bases unmatched. CDR3 size: 15 residues. In germline, CDR1 is MNHEY, CDR2 SMNVEV (reference sequence). The DNA for the CDR3 is TGTGCCAGCAGTTTCTTGGGACAGGGTATGAATGGCTACACCTTC. Residues: CASSFLGQGMNGYTF.

The CDR3 nucleotides are TGTGCCAGCAGCCGTCGGGGTAGCGGGAGATCAGATACGCAGTATTTT. Translation: CASSRRGSGRSDTQYF. The chain links TRBV7-4 to TRBJ2-3; TRBD2 matches 9 bases. V was pared by 5 bases and J by 4 bases, with 10 bases of the junction left unmatched. This CDR3 comprises 16 residues. Germline V lookup: CDR1 SGHVT, CDR2 SQSDAQ.